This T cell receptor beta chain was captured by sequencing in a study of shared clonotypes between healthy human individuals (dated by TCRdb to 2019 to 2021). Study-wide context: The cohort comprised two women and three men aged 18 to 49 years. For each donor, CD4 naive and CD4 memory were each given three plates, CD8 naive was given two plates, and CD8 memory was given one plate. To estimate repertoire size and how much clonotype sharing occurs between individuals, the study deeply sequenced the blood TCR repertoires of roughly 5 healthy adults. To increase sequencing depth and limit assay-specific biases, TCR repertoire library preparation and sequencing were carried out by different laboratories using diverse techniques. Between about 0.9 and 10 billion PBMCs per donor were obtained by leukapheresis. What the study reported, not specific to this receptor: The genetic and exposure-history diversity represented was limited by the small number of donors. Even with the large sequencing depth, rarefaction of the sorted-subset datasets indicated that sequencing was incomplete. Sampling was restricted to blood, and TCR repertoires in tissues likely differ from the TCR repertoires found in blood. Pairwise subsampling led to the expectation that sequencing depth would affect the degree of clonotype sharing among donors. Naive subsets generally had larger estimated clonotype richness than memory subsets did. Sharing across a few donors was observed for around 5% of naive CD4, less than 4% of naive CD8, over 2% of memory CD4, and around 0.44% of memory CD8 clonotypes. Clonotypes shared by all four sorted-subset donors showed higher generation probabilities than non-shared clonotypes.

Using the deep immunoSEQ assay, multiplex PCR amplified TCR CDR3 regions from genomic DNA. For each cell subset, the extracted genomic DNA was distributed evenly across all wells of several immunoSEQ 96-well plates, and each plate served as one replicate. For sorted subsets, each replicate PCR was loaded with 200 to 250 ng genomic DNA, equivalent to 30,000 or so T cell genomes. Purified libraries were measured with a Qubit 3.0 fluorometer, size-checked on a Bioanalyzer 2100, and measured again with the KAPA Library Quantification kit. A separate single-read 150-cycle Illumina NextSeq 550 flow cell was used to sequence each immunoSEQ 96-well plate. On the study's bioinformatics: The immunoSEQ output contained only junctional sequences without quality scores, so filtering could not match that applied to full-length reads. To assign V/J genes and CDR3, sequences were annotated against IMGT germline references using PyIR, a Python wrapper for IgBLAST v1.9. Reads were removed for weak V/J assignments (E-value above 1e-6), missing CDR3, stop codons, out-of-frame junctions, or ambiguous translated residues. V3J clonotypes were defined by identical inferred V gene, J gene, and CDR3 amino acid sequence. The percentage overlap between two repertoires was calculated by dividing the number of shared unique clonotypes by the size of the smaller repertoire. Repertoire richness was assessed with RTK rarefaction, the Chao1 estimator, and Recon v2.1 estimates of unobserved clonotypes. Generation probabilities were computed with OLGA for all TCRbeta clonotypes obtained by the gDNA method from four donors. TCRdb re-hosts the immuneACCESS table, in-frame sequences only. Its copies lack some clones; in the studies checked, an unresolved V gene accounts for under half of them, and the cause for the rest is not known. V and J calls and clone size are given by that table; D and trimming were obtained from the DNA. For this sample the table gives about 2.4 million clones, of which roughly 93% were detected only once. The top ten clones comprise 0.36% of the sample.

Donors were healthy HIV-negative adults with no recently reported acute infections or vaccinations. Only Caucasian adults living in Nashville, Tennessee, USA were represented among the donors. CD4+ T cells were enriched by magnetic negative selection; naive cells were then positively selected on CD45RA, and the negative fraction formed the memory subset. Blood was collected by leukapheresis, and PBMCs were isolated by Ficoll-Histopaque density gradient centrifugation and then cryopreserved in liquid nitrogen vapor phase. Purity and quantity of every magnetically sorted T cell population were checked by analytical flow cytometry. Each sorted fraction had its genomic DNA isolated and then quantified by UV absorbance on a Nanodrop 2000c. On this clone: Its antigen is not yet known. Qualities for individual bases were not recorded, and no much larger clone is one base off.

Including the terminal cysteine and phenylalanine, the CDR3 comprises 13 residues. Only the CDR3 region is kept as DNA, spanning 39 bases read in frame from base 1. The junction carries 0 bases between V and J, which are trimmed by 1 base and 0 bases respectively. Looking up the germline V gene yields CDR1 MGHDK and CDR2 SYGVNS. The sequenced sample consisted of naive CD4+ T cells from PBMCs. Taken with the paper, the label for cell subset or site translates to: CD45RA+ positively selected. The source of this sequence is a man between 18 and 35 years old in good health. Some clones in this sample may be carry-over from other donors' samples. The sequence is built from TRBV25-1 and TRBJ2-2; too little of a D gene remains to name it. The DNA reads TGTGCCAGCAGTGAATCGAACACCGGGGAGCTGTTTTTT. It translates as CASSESNTGELFF. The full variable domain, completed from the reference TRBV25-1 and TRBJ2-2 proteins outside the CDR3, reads EADIYQTPRYLVIGTGKKITLECSQTMGHDKMYWYQQDPGMELHLIHYSYGVNSTEKGDLSSESTVSRIRTEHFPLTLESARPSHTSQYLCASSESNTGELFFGEGSRLTVL.